The next 9 T cell receptor beta chains were all read from a single sample in a study of T cell repertoires in cytomegalovirus infection (dated by TCRdb to about 2019). TCRdb shows the sequencer as Illumina HiSeq 1500. The raw public data were reprocessed by TCRdb itself: fastp quality trimming at Q25, MiXCR clonotype calling, in-frame beta chains only. Every distinct CDR3 protein forms one entry, paired with its most common genes and DNA. For this sample there are a few hundred thousand distinct CDR3 sequences; 25% to 35% appear just once. The top ten clones comprise roughly a sixth of the sample. Which antigens these TCRs recognize remains unknown. Taken with the paper, the label for treatment or condition translates to: in vitro stimulation with specific CMV peptide epitopes to enrich CMV-specific T cells. The source was cultured PBMCs, collected from culture after CMV antigen stimulation. These receptors were obtained from a human donor in good health (CMV status not recorded). Some clones in this sample may be carry-over from other donors' samples.

The chain joins TRBV28 to TRBJ1-5; 7 nucleotides align to TRBD1. After removal of 5 bases from V and 3 bases from J, the junction contained 7 bases not matched to a gene. The germline CDR1 and CDR2 sequences are MDHEN and SYDVKM. CDR3 length: 15 amino acids. CDR3 residues: CASSPQGVYNQPQHF. In DNA form, the CDR3 reads TGTGCCAGCAGTCCCCAGGGGGTGTACAATCAGCCCCAGCATTTT.

The sample holds a few counts of this clonotype. This sequence joins TRBV19 and TRBJ2-3; TRBD2 matches 13 bases. This CDR3 region has 16 residues. V lost 5 bases to trimming and J lost 8 bases; unmatched junction nucleotides: 10. CDR1 and CDR2 from the germline V gene are LNHDA and SQIVND (reference sequence). Here the CDR3 reads CASSSRTSGRLITQYF. CDR3 in DNA: TGTGCCAGTAGTTCCAGGACTAGCGGGAGACTCATTACGCAGTATTTT.

V gene TRBV19 combines with J gene TRBJ1-5; no firm D call. CDR1 is LNHDA and CDR2 is SQIVND in the germline V gene (reference sequence). The CDR3 spans 17 residues. The V and J ends lost 3 bases and 3 bases respectively, with 18 bases between them. CDR3 DNA sequence: TGTGCCAGTAGTATTGATGTCTTGGGAAGGCCCAATCAGCCCCAGCATTTT. Translating gives CASSIDVLGRPNQPQHF. The full variable domain, rest sourced from reference TRBV19 and TRBJ1-5, is DGGITQSPKYLFRKEGQNVTLSCEQNLNHDAMYWYRQDPGQGLRLIYYSQIVNDFQKGDIAEGYSVSREKKESFPLTVTSAQKNPTAFYLCASSIDVLGRPNQPQHFGDGTRLSIL.

The chain links TRBV6-1 to TRBJ1-5; no clear D. Trimming pared 3 bases from V and 9 bases from J, leaving 15 bases between. This CDR3 comprises 14 residues. Germline CDR1 and CDR2: MNHNS and SASEGT. The CDR3 DNA follows: TGTGCCAGCAGTGATCCGGGCCTGAAATTGCCCCAGCATTTT. Its translation: CASSDPGLKLPQHF.

The V and J genes are TRBV10-3 and TRBJ2-3, with 10 bases identical to TRBD2. The CDR3 sequence is 13 residues long. In germline, CDR1 is ENHRY, CDR2 SYGVKD. J was trimmed by 1 base and V by 10 bases; bases with no gene match: 2. CDR3 amino acids: CATGTSGTDTQYF. Written as DNA, the CDR3 is TGTGCCACGGGGACTAGCGGCACAGATACGCAGTATTTT.

The chain employs TRBV12-3 or TRBV12-4 and TRBJ1-5, with a tentative D call TRBD1 (5 bases). The CDR3 spans 15 residues. Trimming took 10 bases from V and 2 from J, leaving 18 bases between them. CDR3 region: CATNPPRDGNQPQHF. CDR3 sequence (DNA): TGTGCCACAAACCCCCCCCGGGACGGCAATCAGCCCCAGCATTTT.

The chain has TRBV20-1 and TRBJ2-3; a possible D gene is TRBD1 (5 bases). The V and J ends lost 6 bases and 4 bases respectively, with 11 bases between them. The CDR3 is made up of 12 amino acids. Germline V CDR1 and CDR2: DFQATT, SNEGSKA (reference sequence). The chain's CDR3 is CSAGRESDTQYF. For the CDR3, the DNA is TGCAGTGCCGGCAGGGAATCAGATACGCAGTATTTT.

The rearrangement joins TRBV7-2 to TRBJ2-1; 8 nucleotides line up with TRBD2. Trimming at V came to 8 bases and at J to 4 bases, leaving 4 bases not matched to a gene. CDR1 and CDR2 from the germline V gene are SGHTA and FQGNSA. The CDR3 spans 13 residues. The CDR3 sequence is CASLAGLYNEQFF. In DNA, the CDR3 is TGTGCCAGCTTAGCGGGACTGTACAATGAGCAGTTCTTC.

This clonotype was seen only a few times. The CDR3, as DNA: TGTGCCAGCAGCCTGTCGCCAAGGCTCTCTGGAAACACCATATATTTT. It translates to CASSLSPRLSGNTIYF. V is TRBV7-9 and J is TRBJ1-3; D ambiguous. Germline V lookup: CDR1 SEHNR, CDR2 FQNEAQ (reference sequence). Deletions cut 5 bases from V and 0 bases from J, with 14 bases between. The CDR3 spans 16 residues.